A selection of T cell receptor beta chains follows, all from one sample in a study of T cells in Graves' hyperthyroidism and ophthalmopathy. TCRdb called the multiplex PCR reads again in MiXCR, with one record for every CDR3 protein. The sample consists of 500,000 or so distinct CDR3 sequences, approximately 17% of them appearing once. The material sequenced was blood. These receptors all come from a woman under 30 with Graves' ophthalmopathy. Both conserved end residues are part of each CDR3. D genes are given only for firm matches. Clone size is shown for a subset of rows, as once, few, many or a class of expanded clone.

v_call	clone_size	cdr3_length	d_call	j_call	cdr3_nt	cdr3_aa
TRBV7-9	many	23	TRBD2	TRBJ2-1	TGTGCCAGCAGCTTTACTAGCGGGAGGGCCGCGATCTATGCGGCGCTCTCCTACAATGAGCAGTTCTTC	CASSFTSGRAAIYAALSYNEQFF
TRBV4-1	few	13	.	TRBJ2-3	TGCGCCAGCAGCCGTGTTGGAAAGGATACGCGGTATTTT	CASSRVGKDTRYF
TRBV27	many	14	.	TRBJ2-2	TGTGCCAGCAGTTTATTACAGTGGGGCGGGGAGCTGTTTTTT	CASSLLQWGGELFF
TRBV18	many	13	.	TRBJ2-1	TGTGCCAGCTCACCAAGGACTTACAATGAGCAGTTCTTC	CASSPRTYNEQFF
TRBV5-1	.	16	TRBD1	TRBJ1-1	TGCGCCAGCAGCTTATATCGGGGACAGGCGAACACTGAAGCTTTCTTT	CASSLYRGQANTEAFF
TRBV5-4	.	17	.	TRBJ2-2	TGTGCCAGCAGCGCCCCCGAATTGCGGGAGAACACCGGGGAGCTGTTTTTT	CASSAPELRENTGELFF
TRBV3-1	many	15	TRBD2	TRBJ2-7	TGTGCCAGCAGCCCCTACGGGAGGGTCTCCTACGAGCAGTACTTC	CASSPYGRVSYEQYF
TRBV28	many	15	TRBD2	TRBJ2-3	TGTGCCAGCAGCCCCTCGGGACTAGCTGCAGATACGCAGTATTTT	CASSPSGLAADTQYF
TRBV10-3	few	14	.	TRBJ2-7	TGTGCCATCACCCCGAACCCTTCCTCCTACGAGCAGTACTTC	CAITPNPSSYEQYF
TRBV7-2	.	15	.	TRBJ2-2	TGTGCCAGCAGCTTACGGCCTAGCAGGGAAGGTCAGCTGTTTTTT	CASSLRPSREGQLFF
TRBV12-3/TRBV12-4	.	13	.	TRBJ2-1	TGTGCCAGCAGTTTCGTGGAAGACAATGAGCAGTTCTTC	CASSFVEDNEQFF
TRBV30	many	13	.	TRBJ1-1	TGTGCCTGGAGTGTAGAAGGGGGTACTGAAGCTTTCTTT	CAWSVEGGTEAFF
TRBV11-2	.	15	.	TRBJ1-1	TGTGCCAGCAGCTTAGGAGTGGGCCCGAACACTGAAGCTTTCTTT	CASSLGVGPNTEAFF
TRBV19	.	12	.	TRBJ2-1	TGTGCCAGTACCGCCACAGGGAATGAGCAGTTCTTC	CASTATGNEQFF
TRBV6-1	.	20	TRBD1	TRBJ2-4	TGTGCCAGCAGTGAAAGTCTTAGGACAGGGTTTGAACTAGCCAAAAACATTCAGTACTTC	CASSESLRTGFELAKNIQYF
TRBV10-2	.	14	.	TRBJ2-1	TGCGCCAGCAGTGAAGGACGGATTTACAATGAGCAGTTCTTC	CASSEGRIYNEQFF
TRBV20-1	many	16	TRBD2	TRBJ2-1	TGCAGTGCTAGACTTGGGACTAGCGGAACCTACAATGAGCAGTTCTTC	CSARLGTSGTYNEQFF
TRBV2	many	13	TRBD1	TRBJ2-3	TGTGCCAGCTTTCGAGGGGGCGCAGATACGCAGTATTTT	CASFRGGADTQYF
TRBV7-7	.	15	.	TRBJ2-7	TGTGCTAGCAGCTTAGGCTCGAAGAGCTCCTACGAGCAGTACTTC	CASSLGSKSSYEQYF
TRBV10-3	.	11	TRBD1	TRBJ2-1	TGTGCCATCAAGGGGGCGGCTGAGCAGTTCTTC	CAIKGAAEQFF
TRBV28	many	15	.	TRBJ2-7	TGTGCCAGCAGTTTTTTAATTGACAGCTCCTACGAGCAGTACTTC	CASSFLIDSSYEQYF
TRBV4-3	few	15	.	TRBJ2-2	TGCGCCAGCAGCCAAGTACCGGGGGTCACCGGGGAGCTGTTTTTT	CASSQVPGVTGELFF
TRBV19	few	14	.	TRBJ2-7	TGTGCCAGTATGGGCGGGACCTCTGATTACGAGCAGTACTTC	CASMGGTSDYEQYF
TRBV28	many	18	TRBD1	TRBJ2-3	TGTGCCAGCAGTTTAACCCCTCCGACAGGGGGCCGGACAGATACGCAGTATTTT	CASSLTPPTGGRTDTQYF
TRBV29-1	.	13	TRBD1	TRBJ2-7	TGCAGCGTCATGACAGGGAGCTCCTACGAGCAGTACTTC	CSVMTGSSYEQYF
TRBV7-2	.	16	.	TRBJ2-7	TGTGCCAGCAGCTTAGCGCAGTGGCGGAGCTCCTACGAGCAGTACTTC	CASSLAQWRSSYEQYF
TRBV19	few	15	TRBD1	TRBJ1-3	TGTGCCAGTCGCACCCGGGACAGCTCTGGAAACACCATATATTTT	CASRTRDSSGNTIYF
TRBV28	many	18	.	TRBJ2-7	TGTGCCAGCAGTTTATGGACACCTGGCCCCAGGACTACCTACGAGCAGTACTTC	CASSLWTPGPRTTYEQYF
TRBV3-1	few	14	TRBD1	TRBJ1-1	TGTGCCGGCAGCTATGGGACAGCCAACACTGAAGCTTTCTTT	CAGSYGTANTEAFF
TRBV27	few	16	TRBD1	TRBJ2-5	TGTGCCAGCAGTCGCATCCGGGGACAGGGGGAAGAGACCCAGTACTTC	CASSRIRGQGEETQYF
TRBV19	.	16	.	TRBJ2-1	TGTGCCAGTAGTACCTACGCAAGGTTAAAGATTGATGAGCAGTTCTTC	CASSTYARLKIDEQFF
TRBV7-4	many	18	.	TRBJ1-5	TGTGCCAGCAGCTTAGCGCTATGGGGGACGCGACCAAATCAGCCCCAGCATTTT	CASSLALWGTRPNQPQHF
TRBV9	few	15	.	TRBJ1-1	TGTGCCAGCAGCGCGGGCCCCTGGGGGAACACTGAAGCTTTCTTT	CASSAGPWGNTEAFF
TRBV27	many	17	TRBD2	TRBJ2-1	TGTGCCAGCAGTTTCGGGTTCGGACTAGCGGGAGCCGATGAGCAGTTCTTC	CASSFGFGLAGADEQFF
TRBV7-2	few	14	TRBD1	TRBJ1-3	TGTGCCAGCAGCGACGGGACAGCTGGAAACACCATATATTTT	CASSDGTAGNTIYF
TRBV28	many	13	.	TRBJ2-1	TGTGCCAGCAGTTTAGGCAGGTCCCATGAGCAGTTCTTC	CASSLGRSHEQFF
TRBV5-1	.	15	.	TRBJ2-7	TGCGCCAGCAGCTTGGCGGACAGCGCCGGGGACGAGCAGTACTTC	CASSLADSAGDEQYF
TRBV12-5	few	11	.	TRBJ2-5	TGTGCTAGGACGCCCGGAGAGACCCAGTACTTC	CARTPGETQYF
TRBV12-3/TRBV12-4	.	16	.	TRBJ2-2	TGTGCCAGCAGTTTAGGTCCAGAACTGAACACCGGGGAGCTGTTTTTT	CASSLGPELNTGELFF
TRBV7-3	many	16	TRBD2	TRBJ2-7	TGTGCCAGCAGCCTCGGACTAGCGGGAGGGCCCTACGAGCAGTACTTC	CASSLGLAGGPYEQYF
TRBV5-1	many	14	TRBD1	TRBJ1-2	TGCGCCAGCAGCGTAATGACAGGGGGCTATGGCTACACCTTC	CASSVMTGGYGYTF
TRBV2	many	14	.	TRBJ1-1	TGTGCCAGCACCCTGAGGCAGCAGAACACTGAAGCTTTCTTT	CASTLRQQNTEAFF
TRBV7-6	.	14	.	TRBJ2-2	TGTGCCAGCAGCTTAGGGACTCACACCGGGGAGCTGTTTTTT	CASSLGTHTGELFF
TRBV6-1	many	13	.	TRBJ1-5	TGTGCCAGCAGACCACGGGGCTTGCTTCCCCAGCATTTT	CASRPRGLLPQHF
TRBV28	.	15	.	TRBJ1-3	TGTGCCAGCAGTCCCTCGGGGACGGGTGGAAACACCATATATTTT	CASSPSGTGGNTIYF
TRBV11-3	.	18	TRBD2	TRBJ2-3	TGTGCCAGCAGCGCATTTAGCGGGGGAACGACTAGCACAGATACGCAGTATTTT	CASSAFSGGTTSTDTQYF
TRBV12-3/TRBV12-4	many	18	TRBD2	TRBJ2-1	TGTGCCAGCAGTTTATTTCGGTCTAGCGGGCCCCTCGGGAATGAGCAGTTCTTC	CASSLFRSSGPLGNEQFF
TRBV29-1	.	12	.	TRBJ2-5	TGCAGCTCCGTAGCGGTTAAAGAGACCCAGTACTTC	CSSVAVKETQYF
TRBV6-1	many	15	TRBD1	TRBJ2-7	TGTGCCAGCAGTGGACACGGGACAGAAGCCTACGAGCAGTACTTC	CASSGHGTEAYEQYF
TRBV19	.	14	.	TRBJ1-6	TGTGCCACCCGAGGCGGACGGATCGGTTCACCCCTCCACTTT	CATRGGRIGSPLHF
TRBV11-2	many	14	TRBD2	TRBJ2-1	TGTGCCAGCAGCGCGGGACTACTCTACAATGAGCAGTTCTTC	CASSAGLLYNEQFF
TRBV3-1	many	16	.	TRBJ2-5	TGTGCCAGCAGCCAAGGACTAGGCACAGCCCAAGAGACCCAGTACTTC	CASSQGLGTAQETQYF
TRBV27	.	14	.	TRBJ2-1	TGTGCCAGCACTATGGGGGGGGGCCTCGGTGAGCAGTTCTTC	CASTMGGGLGEQFF
TRBV28	many	12	.	TRBJ1-2	TGTGCCAGCAGCCAGGTGGGGGGTGGCTACACCTTC	CASSQVGGGYTF
TRBV25-1	.	15	TRBD2	TRBJ2-7	TGTGCCACCTCATTCGGGGGGGGGGCTTCCTACGAGCAGTACTTC	CATSFGGGASYEQYF
TRBV6-1	.	16	TRBD1	TRBJ2-3	TGTGCCAGCAGAGCCGGGACAGGGGGCAGCACAGATACGCAGTATTTT	CASRAGTGGSTDTQYF
TRBV5-1	many	15	.	TRBJ1-1	TGCGCCAGCAGCTGGGGGGACCTGGGGGACACTGAAGCTTTCTTT	CASSWGDLGDTEAFF